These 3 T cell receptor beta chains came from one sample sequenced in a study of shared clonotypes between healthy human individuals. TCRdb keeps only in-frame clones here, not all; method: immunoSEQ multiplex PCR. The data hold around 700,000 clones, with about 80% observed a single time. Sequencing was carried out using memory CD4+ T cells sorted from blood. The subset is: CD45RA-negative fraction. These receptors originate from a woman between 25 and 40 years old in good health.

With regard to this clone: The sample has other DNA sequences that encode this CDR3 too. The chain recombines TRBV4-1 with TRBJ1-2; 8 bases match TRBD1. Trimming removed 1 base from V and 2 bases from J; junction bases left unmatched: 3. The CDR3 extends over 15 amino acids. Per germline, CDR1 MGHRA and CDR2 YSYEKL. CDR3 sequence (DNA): TGCGCCAGCAGCCAAGTTGGACAGGGCAACTATGGCTACACCTTC. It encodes CASSQVGQGNYGYTF.

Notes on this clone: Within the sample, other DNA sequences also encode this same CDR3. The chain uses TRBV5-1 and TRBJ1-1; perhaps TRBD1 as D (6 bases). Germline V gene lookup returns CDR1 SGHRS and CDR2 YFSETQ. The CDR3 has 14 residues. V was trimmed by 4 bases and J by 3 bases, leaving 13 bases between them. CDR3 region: CASSVGQPYTEAFF. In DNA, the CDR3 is TGCGCCAGCAGCGTAGGACAGCCTTACACTGAAGCTTTCTTT. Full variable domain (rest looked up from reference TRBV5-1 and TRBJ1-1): KAGVTQTPRYLIKTRGQQVTLSCSPISGHRSVSWYQQTPGQGLQFLFEYFSETQRNKGNFPGRFSGRQFSNSRSEMNVSTLELGDSALYLCASSVGQPYTEAFFGQGTRLTVV.

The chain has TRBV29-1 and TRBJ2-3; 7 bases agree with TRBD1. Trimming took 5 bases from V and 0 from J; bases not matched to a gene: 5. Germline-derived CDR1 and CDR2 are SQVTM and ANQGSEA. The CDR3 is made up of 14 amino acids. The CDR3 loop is CSVPTGASTDTQYF. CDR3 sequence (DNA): TGCAGCGTTCCTACAGGGGCTAGCACAGATACGCAGTATTTT.